These 20 T cell receptor beta chains share one sample of origin, sequenced in a study of T cells after yellow fever vaccination. MiXCR, run by TCRdb on the 5' RACE reads, gives a single entry per CDR3 protein. There are over 120,000 distinct CDR3 sequences in the sample; more than 6.5% occur only once, and 0.55% to 0.7% lies in the top ten. The sample consisted of CD4+ T cells sorted from PBMCs, taken 10 days after the yellow fever booster vaccination. The receptors here all came from a man aged 25 to 40 who received the YFV17D yellow fever vaccine.

In its sample, this clonotype was seen many times. The V call is TRBV7-2, the J call TRBJ2-7, with D uncertain. V lost 5 bases, J lost 3 bases, and 14 bases lay in between. The germline CDR1 and CDR2 sequences are SGHTA and FQGNSA. The CDR3 covers 14 residues. The CDR3 DNA follows: TGTGCCAGCAGCCCGGCCCTAGTGGGCTACGAGCAGTACTTC. Translating it yields CASSPALVGYEQYF.

This clonotype was seen a few times. This chain links TRBV7-9 with TRBJ2-7, with 9 bases matching TRBD1. The CDR3 consists of 14 residues. V shed 5 bases and J 3 bases; nucleotides not matched to a gene: 5. Germline V CDR1 and CDR2: SEHNR, FQNEAQ (reference sequence). The CDR3 region is CASSTGTGRYEQYF. As DNA, the CDR3 is TGTGCCAGCAGCACCGGGACAGGGCGCTACGAGCAGTACTTC.

The sample holds many counts of this clonotype. This chain joins TRBV12-3 or TRBV12-4 and TRBJ2-1, with D perhaps matching TRBD1 or TRBD2 (6 bases each). This CDR3 has 15 amino acids. Trimming took 3 bases from V and 6 from J, leaving 15 bases between them. The CDR3 DNA reads as TGTGCCAGCAGTTTCTCCGGGGGCGGTAGCAATGAGCAGTTCTTC. This codes for CASSFSGGGSNEQFF.

At least ten counts were recorded for this clonotype. This chain links TRBV23-1 with TRBJ2-4; no clear D gene. TRBV23-1 is identified as an open reading frame with a role that is uncertain. The CDR3 length is 15 residues. V lost 7 bases to trimming and J lost 1 base, with 14 bases between them. The CDR3, as DNA: TGCGCCAGCACCACCTCGGGTTGGGCCAAAAACATTCAGTACTTC. Translation: CASTTSGWAKNIQYF.

This clonotype showed up just a few times. The chain combines TRBV6-1 with TRBJ1-3; maybe TRBD1 (6 bases). The V end was cut by 5 bases, the J end by 0 bases, with 17 bases between. Looked up from germline, CDR1 is MNHNS and CDR2 is SASEGT. This CDR3 is 17 amino acids long. The CDR3 nucleotides are TGTGCCAGCAGTCCGACTAGTAACAGGGCCTCTGGAAACACCATATATTTT. Translated, it gives CASSPTSNRASGNTIYF.

This clonotype was picked up many times. This rearrangement joins TRBV16 to TRBJ2-3, with a possible D match to TRBD2 (6 bases). V was shortened by 4 bases and J by 4 bases, with 27 bases between the two germline ends. This CDR3 contains 19 residues. Germline V gene sequence: CDR1 KGHSY, CDR2 FQNENV. CDR3 sequence (DNA): TGTGCCAGCAGCCTAAGATTCGGGGACTCTCCCAAGCTGGCAGATACGCAGTATTTT. As protein: CASSLRFGDSPKLADTQYF.

This clonotype was counted many times. The chain links TRBV10-2 to TRBJ2-7, with D perhaps TRBD2 (5 bases). Germline-derived CDR1 and CDR2 are WSHSY and SAAADI. This CDR3 contains 14 residues. Trimming stripped 0 bases from V and 3 bases from J, with 9 bases between. Here the CDR3 reads CASSESMGSYEQYF. The CDR3 nucleotides read TGCGCCAGCAGTGAGTCGATGGGGAGCTACGAGCAGTACTTC.

The rearrangement joins TRBV20-1 to TRBJ2-1; 10 bases are shared with TRBD2. This CDR3 is built from 15 residues. The V segment lost 5 bases and the J segment 7 bases; nucleotides outside the gene matches: 11. CDR1 is DFQATT and CDR2 is SNEGSKA in the germline V gene (reference sequence). The CDR3 is CSAQNPGLALNEQFF. The CDR3 coding sequence is TGCAGTGCTCAAAATCCGGGACTAGCGTTAAATGAGCAGTTCTTC.

The rearrangement uses TRBV20-1 and TRBJ2-2; 8 positions match TRBD1. Per germline, CDR1 DFQATT and CDR2 SNEGSKA (reference sequence). The CDR3 loop spans 16 amino acids. Germline trimming cut 0 bases from V and 4 bases from J; bases unmatched to any gene: 7. The CDR3 DNA follows: TGCAGTGCTAGAGATGCTCGGACAGGGCCCACCGGGGAGCTGTTTTTT. Translated, it gives CSARDARTGPTGELFF.

This clonotype was seen ten or more times. This chain connects TRBV5-1 to TRBJ2-7; D may be TRBD1 (6 bases). Trimming removed 6 bases from V and 3 bases from J, with 13 bases in between. The length of the CDR3 is 13 residues. CDR1 and CDR2 (germline): SGHRS, YFSETQ. CDR3 region: CASMQGMGYEQYF. The CDR3 region has the DNA TGCGCCAGCATGCAGGGGATGGGCTACGAGCAGTACTTC.

Only a few counts were recorded for this clonotype. The V gene is TRBV7-2, the J gene TRBJ1-1; D unresolved. The CDR3 is made up of 11 amino acids. CDR1 is SGHTA, CDR2 FQGNSA, per germline. The V end was cut by 5 bases, the J end by 1 base, with 2 bases between. CDR3 nucleotides: TGTGCCAGCAGCGAGAACACTGAAGCTTTCTTT. Its protein is CASSENTEAFF.

In its sample, this clonotype was seen a few times. This chain uses TRBV20-1 with TRBJ2-3; possible D gene TRBD1, 5 bases. Deletions cut 3 bases from V and 4 bases from J, with 17 bases between. Germline CDR1 DFQATT, CDR2 SNEGSKA (reference sequence). This CDR3 region has 15 residues. For the CDR3, the DNA is TGCAGTGCTAGCGATGTGGCCACAGGTCCAGATACGCAGTATTTT. Amino acids: CSASDVATGPDTQYF.

This clonotype was recorded many times. The V gene is TRBV7-2, the J gene TRBJ2-1, with TRBD2 identical over 8 bases. Trimming at V came to 0 bases and at J to 3 bases, leaving 7 bases not matched to a gene. Germline V gene sequence: CDR1 SGHTA, CDR2 FQGNSA. CDR3 length: 17 residues. The CDR3 DNA is TGTGCCAGCAGCTTAGCGCGGTGGGGACTAGTCTACAATGAGCAGTTCTTC. It codes for CASSLARWGLVYNEQFF.

The sample holds many counts of this clonotype. This chain joins TRBV18 and TRBJ1-5; D is unclear. V lost 2 bases to trimming and J lost 0 bases, with 14 bases between them. Germline V gene data show CDR1 as KGHSH and CDR2 as LQKENI. CDR3 length: 17 amino acids. Here the CDR3 DNA reads TGTGCCAGCTCACCAGATTTCTACCCAGATAGCAATCAGCCCCAGCATTTT. It yields the protein CASSPDFYPDSNQPQHF.

This clonotype was detected ten times or more. The chain has TRBV5-1 and TRBJ2-7; perhaps TRBD2 as D (5 bases). The CDR3 loop spans 15 amino acids. V was pared by 4 bases and J by 0 bases, with 14 bases between. CDR1 is SGHRS and CDR2 is YFSETQ in the germline V gene. The CDR3 sequence: CASSPAGLSSYEQYF. CDR3 DNA sequence: TGCGCCAGCAGCCCGGCGGGTTTAAGCTCCTACGAGCAGTACTTC.

V is TRBV12-3 or TRBV12-4 and J is TRBJ1-2; D is undetermined. V was clipped by 5 bases and J by 3 bases, with 10 bases between them. The CDR3 has 13 amino acids. CDR3 protein: CASSPEAYYGYTF. The CDR3 bases are TGTGCCAGCAGTCCTGAGGCTTACTATGGCTACACCTTC.

This clonotype was seen many times. The CDR3 DNA reads as TGTGCCACCAGTGATGACACCGATCAACAGGGGGCCTATGGCTACACCTTC. Its protein product is CATSDDTDQQGAYGYTF. V gene TRBV24-1 combines with J gene TRBJ1-2, with 9 positions matching TRBD1. J lost 4 bases, V lost 3 bases, and 11 bases had no gene match. Germline loops: CDR1 KGHDR, CDR2 SFDVKD. This CDR3 is 17 amino acids long.

Only a few counts were recorded for this clonotype. CDR3 DNA: TGCGCCAGCAGCTTCGGGACTGTCTTTGCCGGGGAGCTGTTTTTT. It specifies CASSFGTVFAGELFF. V gene TRBV5-1 combines with J gene TRBJ2-2, with TRBD2 as a possible D gene (6 bases). The V end was cut by 2 bases, the J end by 6 bases, with 14 bases between. CDR1 and CDR2 (germline): SGHRS, YFSETQ. CDR3 length: 15 amino acids.

This clonotype has ten or more counts. The V gene is TRBV20-1, the J gene TRBJ2-1; tentatively, D is TRBD1 (5 bases). Per germline, CDR1 DFQATT and CDR2 SNEGSKA (reference sequence). The CDR3 runs to 13 residues. The ends were cut back, 6 bases at V and 4 bases at J, with 13 bases in the middle. DNA for the CDR3: TGCAGTGCCGCGAAGGGGTGGTACAATGAGCAGTTCTTC. Protein product: CSAAKGWYNEQFF.

At least ten counts were recorded for this clonotype. This chain connects TRBV12-3 or TRBV12-4 to TRBJ1-6; the D is unclear. V lost 6 bases, J lost 7 bases, and 10 bases lay in between. The CDR3 is 13 amino acids. In DNA form, the CDR3 reads TGTGCCAGCAGGCCCAGCCTGAATTCACCCCTCCACTTT. Protein sequence: CASRPSLNSPLHF.